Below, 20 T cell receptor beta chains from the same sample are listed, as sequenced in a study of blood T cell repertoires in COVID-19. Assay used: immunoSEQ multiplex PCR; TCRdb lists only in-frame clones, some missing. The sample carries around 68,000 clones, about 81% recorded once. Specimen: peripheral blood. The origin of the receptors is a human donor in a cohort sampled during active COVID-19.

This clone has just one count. The CDR3 nucleotides read TGTGCCAGCAGCTTAACAGGGGGCTATGGCTACACCTTC. Its protein product is CASSLTGGYGYTF. V is TRBV7-2 and J is TRBJ1-2; the match to TRBD1 covers 8 bases. Per the germline V gene, CDR1 is SGHTA and CDR2 is FQGNSA. CDR3 length: 13 amino acids. Losses at the gene ends were 2 bases for V and 4 bases for J; bases not matched to a gene: 0.

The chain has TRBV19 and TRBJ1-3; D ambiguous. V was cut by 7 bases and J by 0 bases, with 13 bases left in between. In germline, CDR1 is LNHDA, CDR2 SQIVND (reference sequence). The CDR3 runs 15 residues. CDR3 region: CASTWTVTSGNTIYF. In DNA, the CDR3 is TGTGCCAGTACTTGGACTGTCACCTCTGGAAACACCATATATTTT.

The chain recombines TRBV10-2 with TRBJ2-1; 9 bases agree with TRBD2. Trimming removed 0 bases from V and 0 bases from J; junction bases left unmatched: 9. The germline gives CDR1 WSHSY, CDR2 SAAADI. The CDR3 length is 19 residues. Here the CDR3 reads CASSESGTSRPSSYNEQFF. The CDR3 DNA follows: TGCGCCAGCAGTGAGTCGGGGACTAGCCGTCCAAGCTCCTACAATGAGCAGTTCTTC.

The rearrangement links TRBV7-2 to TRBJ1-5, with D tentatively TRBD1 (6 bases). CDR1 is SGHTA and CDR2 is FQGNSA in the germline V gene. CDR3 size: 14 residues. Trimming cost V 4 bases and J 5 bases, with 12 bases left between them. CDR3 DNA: TGTGCCAGCAGCTCGAGGGGGGGGTATCAGCCCCAGCATTTT. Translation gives CASSSRGGYQPQHF. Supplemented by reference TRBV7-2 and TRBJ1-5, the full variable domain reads GAGVSQSPSNKVTEKGKDVELRCDPISGHTALYWYRQSLGQGLEFLIYFQGNSAPDKSGLPSDRFSAERTGGSVSTLTIQRTQQEDSAVYLCASSSRGGYQPQHFGDGTRLSIL.

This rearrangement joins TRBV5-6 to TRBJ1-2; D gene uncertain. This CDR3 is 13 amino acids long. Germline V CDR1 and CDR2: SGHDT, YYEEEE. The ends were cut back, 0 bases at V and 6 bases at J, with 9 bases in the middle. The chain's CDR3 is CASSLGGLDGYTF. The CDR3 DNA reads TGTGCCAGCAGCTTGGGTGGGCTGGATGGCTACACCTTC.

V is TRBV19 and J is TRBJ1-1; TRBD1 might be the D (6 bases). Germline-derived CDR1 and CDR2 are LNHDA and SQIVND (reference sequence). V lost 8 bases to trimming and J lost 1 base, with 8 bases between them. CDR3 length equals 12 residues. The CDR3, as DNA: TGTGCCAGTGGACAGCCGAACACTGAAGCTTTCTTT. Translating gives CASGQPNTEAFF.

The CDR3 nucleotides are TGTGCCAGCAGCTCTAGCGGGGGGGCGAACACCGGGGAGCTGTTTTTT. It yields the protein CASSSSGGANTGELFF. The chain joins TRBV7-2 to TRBJ2-2; 12 nucleotides align to TRBD2. J was trimmed by 0 bases and V by 4 bases; bases with no gene match: 0. Germline lookup yields CDR1 SGHTA and CDR2 FQGNSA. This CDR3 region has 16 residues.

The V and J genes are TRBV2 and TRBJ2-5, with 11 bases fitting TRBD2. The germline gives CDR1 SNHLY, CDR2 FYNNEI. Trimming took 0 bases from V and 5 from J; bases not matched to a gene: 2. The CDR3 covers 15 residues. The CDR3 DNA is TGTGCCAGCAGTGAAGCCTTAGCGGGGGGGGAGACCCAGTACTTC. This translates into CASSEALAGGETQYF.

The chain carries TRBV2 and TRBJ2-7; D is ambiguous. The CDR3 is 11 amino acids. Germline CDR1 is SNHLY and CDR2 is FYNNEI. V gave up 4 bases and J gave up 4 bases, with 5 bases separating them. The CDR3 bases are TGTGCCAGCAGTGGCTATTACGAGCAGTACGTC. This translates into CASSGYYEQYV.

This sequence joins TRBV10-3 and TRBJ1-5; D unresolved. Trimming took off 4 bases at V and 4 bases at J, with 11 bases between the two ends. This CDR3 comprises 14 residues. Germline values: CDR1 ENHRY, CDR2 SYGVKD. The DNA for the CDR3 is TGTGCCATCAGTGCGGACTCCCAGAATCAGCCCCAGCATTTT. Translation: CAISADSQNQPQHF.

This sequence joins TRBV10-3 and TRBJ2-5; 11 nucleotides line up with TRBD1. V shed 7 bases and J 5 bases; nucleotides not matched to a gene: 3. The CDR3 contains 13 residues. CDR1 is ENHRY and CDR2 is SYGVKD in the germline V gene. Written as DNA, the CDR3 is TGTGCCATCAAGGACAGGGGGCGGGAGACCCAGTACTTC. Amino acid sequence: CAIKDRGRETQYF.

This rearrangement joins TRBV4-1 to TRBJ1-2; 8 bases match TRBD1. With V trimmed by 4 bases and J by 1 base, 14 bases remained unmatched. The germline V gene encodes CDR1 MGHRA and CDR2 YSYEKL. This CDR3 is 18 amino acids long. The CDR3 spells CASSPEAGGRVFNYGYTF. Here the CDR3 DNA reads TGCGCCAGCAGCCCCGAGGCAGGGGGCCGAGTTTTTAACTATGGCTACACCTTC.

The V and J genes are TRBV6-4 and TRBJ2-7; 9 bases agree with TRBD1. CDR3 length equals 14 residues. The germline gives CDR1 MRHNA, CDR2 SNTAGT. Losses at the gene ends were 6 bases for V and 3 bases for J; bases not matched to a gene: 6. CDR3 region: CASRGTGKSYEQYF. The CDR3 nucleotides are TGTGCCAGCAGGGGGACAGGGAAGAGCTACGAGCAGTACTTC.

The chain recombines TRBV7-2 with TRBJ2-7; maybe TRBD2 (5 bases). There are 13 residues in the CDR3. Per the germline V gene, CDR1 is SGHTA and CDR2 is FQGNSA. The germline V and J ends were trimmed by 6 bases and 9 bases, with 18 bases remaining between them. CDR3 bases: TGTGCCAGCAGAGCGGTTCCCTCGGGCCGGCAGTACTTC. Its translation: CASRAVPSGRQYF.

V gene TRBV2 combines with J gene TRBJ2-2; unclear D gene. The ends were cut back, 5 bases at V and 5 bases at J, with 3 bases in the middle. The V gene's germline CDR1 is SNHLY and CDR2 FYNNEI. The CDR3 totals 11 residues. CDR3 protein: CASSQTGELFF. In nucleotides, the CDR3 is TGTGCCAGCAGTCAGACCGGGGAGCTGTTTTTT.

CDR3 protein: CASSISTDTQYF. The CDR3 DNA reads as TGTGCCAGCAGCATAAGCACAGATACGCAGTATTTT. This sequence joins TRBV13 and TRBJ2-3; D is unclear. The V end lost 5 bases, the J end lost 0 bases, and 3 bases lay between the germline ends. There are 12 residues in the CDR3. Per the germline V gene, CDR1 is PRHDT and CDR2 is FYEKMQ (reference sequence).

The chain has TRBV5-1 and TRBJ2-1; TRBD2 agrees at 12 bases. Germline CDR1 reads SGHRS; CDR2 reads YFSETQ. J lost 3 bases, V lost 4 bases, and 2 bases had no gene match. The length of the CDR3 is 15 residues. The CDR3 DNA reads TGCGCCAGCAGCGTACTAGCGGGGGGCTACAATGAGCAGTTCTTC. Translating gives CASSVLAGGYNEQFF.

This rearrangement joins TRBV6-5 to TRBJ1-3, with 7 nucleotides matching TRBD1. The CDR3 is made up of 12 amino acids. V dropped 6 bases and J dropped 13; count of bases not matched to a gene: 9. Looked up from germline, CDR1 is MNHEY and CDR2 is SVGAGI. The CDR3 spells CASSFPGTEIYF. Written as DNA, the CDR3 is TGTGCCAGCAGCTTCCCGGGGACAGAAATATATTTT.

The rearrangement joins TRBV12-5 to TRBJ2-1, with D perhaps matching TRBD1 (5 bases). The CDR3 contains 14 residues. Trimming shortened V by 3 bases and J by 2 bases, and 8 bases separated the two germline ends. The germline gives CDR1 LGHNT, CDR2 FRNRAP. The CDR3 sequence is CASGLGVAYNEQFF. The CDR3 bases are TGTGCTAGTGGTTTAGGGGTGGCCTACAATGAGCAGTTCTTC.

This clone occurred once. The CDR3 nucleotides are TGTGCCAGCAGCTTAGTTGATGCATTTCGGGCTTTCTTT. This translates into CASSLVDAFRAFF. The V and J genes are TRBV7-9 and TRBJ1-1; D gene unclear. V lost 1 base and J lost 11, with 14 bases in between. The CDR3 runs to 13 residues. Germline V gives CDR1 SEHNR, CDR2 FQNEAQ (reference sequence).